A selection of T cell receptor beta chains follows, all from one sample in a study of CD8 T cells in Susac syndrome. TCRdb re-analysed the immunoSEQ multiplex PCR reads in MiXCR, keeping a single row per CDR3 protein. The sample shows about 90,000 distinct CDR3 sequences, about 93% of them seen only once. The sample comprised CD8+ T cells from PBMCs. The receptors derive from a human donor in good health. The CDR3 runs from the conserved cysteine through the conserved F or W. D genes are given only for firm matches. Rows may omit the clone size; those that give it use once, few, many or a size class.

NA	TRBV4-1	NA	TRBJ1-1	CASSHGATEAFF	TGCGCCAGCAGCCACGGGGCTACTGAAGCTTTCTTT
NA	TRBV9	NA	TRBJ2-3	CASSVEGGLTDTQYF	TGTGCCAGCAGCGTAGAGGGGGGGCTCACAGATACGCAGTATTTT
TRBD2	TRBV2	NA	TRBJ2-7	CASTALAGVEEQYF	TGTGCCAGCACCGCACTAGCGGGGGTGGAGGAGCAGTACTTC
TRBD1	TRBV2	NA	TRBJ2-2	CASIGTGGTGELFF	TGTGCCAGCATCGGGACAGGAGGAACCGGGGAGCTGTTTTTT
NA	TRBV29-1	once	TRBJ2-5	CSAEQETQYF	TGCAGCGCCGAACAAGAGACCCAGTACTTC
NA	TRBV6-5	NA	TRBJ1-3	CASSYENTIYF	TGTGCCAGCAGTTATGAAAACACCATATATTTT
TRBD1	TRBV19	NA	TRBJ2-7	CASSIEDRAYEQYF	TGTGCCAGTAGTATAGAAGACAGGGCCTACGAGCAGTACTTC
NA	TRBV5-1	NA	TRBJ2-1	CASSLEGNEQFF	TGCGCCAGCAGCTTGGAGGGTAATGAGCAGTTCTTC
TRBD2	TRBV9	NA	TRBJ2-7	CASSRWTSGAYEQYF	TGTGCCAGCAGCCGGTGGACTAGCGGAGCTTACGAGCAGTACTTC
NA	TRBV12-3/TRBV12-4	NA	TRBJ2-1	CASSIEDSTLNNEQFF	TGTGCCAGCAGTATCGAAGACTCGACGCTAAACAATGAGCAGTTCTTC
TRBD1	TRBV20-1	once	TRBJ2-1	CSCPGTESYNEQFF	TGCAGTTGCCCCGGGACAGAGAGCTACAATGAGCAGTTCTTC
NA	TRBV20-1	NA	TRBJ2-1	CSAWPGPRTGEQFF	TGCAGTGCTTGGCCGGGACCCCGAACGGGTGAGCAGTTCTTC
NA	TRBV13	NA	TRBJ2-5	CASSLSPSGGGETQYF	TGTGCCAGCAGCTTATCCCCTAGCGGAGGGGGAGAGACCCAGTACTTC
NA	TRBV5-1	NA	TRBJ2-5	CASSLEGGLSPETQYF	TGCGCCAGCAGCTTGGAAGGAGGGCTGTCCCCAGAGACCCAGTACTTC
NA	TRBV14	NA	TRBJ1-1	CASSHWGLVGAFF	TGTGCCAGCAGCCATTGGGGGCTAGTTGGAGCTTTCTTT
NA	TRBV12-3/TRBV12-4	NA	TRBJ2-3	CASSYRGRTTDTQYF	TGTGCCAGCAGTTATAGGGGACGTACCACAGATACGCAGTATTTT
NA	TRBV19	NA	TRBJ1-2	CASSTAGSGPYGYTF	TGTGCCAGTAGTACAGCAGGGAGCGGCCCCTATGGCTACACCTTC
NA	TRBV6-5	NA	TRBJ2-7	CASSGEGDLEQYF	TGTGCCAGCAGTGGTGAGGGGGATCTCGAGCAGTACTTC
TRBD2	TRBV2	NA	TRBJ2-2	CASSEPGLAGGPNGELFF	TGTGCCAGCAGTGAACCCGGACTAGCGGGGGGGCCTAACGGGGAGCTGTTTTTT